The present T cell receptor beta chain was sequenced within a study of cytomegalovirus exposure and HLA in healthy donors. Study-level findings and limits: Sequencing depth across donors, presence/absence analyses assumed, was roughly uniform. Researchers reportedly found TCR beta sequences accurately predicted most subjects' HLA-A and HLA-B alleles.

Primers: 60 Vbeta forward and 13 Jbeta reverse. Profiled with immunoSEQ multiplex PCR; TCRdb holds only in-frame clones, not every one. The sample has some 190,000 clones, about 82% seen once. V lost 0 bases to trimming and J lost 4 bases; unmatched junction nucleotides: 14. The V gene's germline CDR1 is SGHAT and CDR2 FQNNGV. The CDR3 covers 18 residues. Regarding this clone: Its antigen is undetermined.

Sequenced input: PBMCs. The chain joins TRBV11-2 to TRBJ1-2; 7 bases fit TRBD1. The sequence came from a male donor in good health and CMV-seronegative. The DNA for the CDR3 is TGTGCCAGCAGCTTAGATGGCGGACAGGCTCCAACATCCTATGGCTACACCTTC. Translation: CASSLDGGQAPTSYGYTF. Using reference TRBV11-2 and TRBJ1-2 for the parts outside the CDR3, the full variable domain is EAGVAQSPRYKIIEKRQSVAFWCNPISGHATLYWYQQILGQGPKLLIQFQNNGVVDDSQLPKDRFSAERLKGVDSTLKIQPAKLEDSAVYLCASSLDGGQAPTSYGYTFGSGTRLTVV.